This is a list of T cell receptor beta chains from one sample in a study of CD8+CD57+ T cells in acquired aplastic anemia. Via MiXCR, TCRdb re-called the reads, giving one row per CDR3 protein. Of approximately 180,000 distinct CDR3 sequences listed, roughly 48% are singletons. The sample consisted of sorted CD4+, CD8+, or CD8+CD57+ T cells (not recorded which) from PBMCs. These receptors originate from a human donor with aplastic anemia. The CDR3 runs from the conserved cysteine through the conserved F or W. A D gene is named only where the DNA matches it firmly. Expanded clones get a size class; other rows say once, few or many, or leave the size out.

V	J	D	size	DNA	CDR3
TRBV29-1	TRBJ2-3	TRBD2	NA	TGCAGCGCTCAATCCCCCTTGTGGAGCGGGGGGACAGATACGCAGTATTTT	CSAQSPLWSGGTDTQYF
TRBV6-2/TRBV6-3	TRBJ2-1	TRBD2	few	TGTGCCAGCAGTTACTCGGGGCTAGCGGGGGTCTCCTACAATGAGCAGTTCTTC	CASSYSGLAGVSYNEQFF
TRBV7-3	TRBJ2-1	NA	NA	TGTGCCAGCAGCATCAGGGACCCGGTTCCCAATGAGCAGTTCTTC	CASSIRDPVPNEQFF
TRBV24-1	TRBJ1-4	TRBD1	NA	TGTGCCACCAGTGCCGGCGGGGACAGAAAGAATGAAAAACTGTTTTTT	CATSAGGDRKNEKLFF
TRBV3-1	TRBJ1-1	NA	many	TGTGCCAGCAGCCCCACGGGGGCGCGAACTGAAGCTTTCTTT	CASSPTGARTEAFF
TRBV20-1	TRBJ1-5	NA	NA	TGCAGTGCTAGAGAGGGGTCAGCGCTCAATCAGCCCCAGCATTTT	CSAREGSALNQPQHF
TRBV12-3/TRBV12-4	TRBJ1-2	NA	many	TGTGCCAGCAGTTTAAGAGGGGCAGGGTATGGCTACACCTTC	CASSLRGAGYGYTF
TRBV11-2	TRBJ2-2	NA	few	TGTGCCAGCAGATCCCCTAGGCGGGGAGCCACCGGGGAGCTGTTTTTT	CASRSPRRGATGELFF
TRBV24-1	TRBJ1-1	NA	many	TGTGCCACCAGTGAGATGCCTGAAGCTTTCTTT	CATSEMPEAFF
TRBV7-8	TRBJ2-7	NA	many	TGTGCCAGCAGCTTAGGACAGGAATCCTACGAGCAGTACTTC	CASSLGQESYEQYF
TRBV29-1	TRBJ2-3	TRBD2	NA	TGCAGCGTTGATCTAGGGCTAGCGGGGGGGCGGGAGACGCAGTATTTT	CSVDLGLAGGRETQYF
TRBV19	TRBJ1-5	NA	NA	TGTGCCAGTAGTGCAGGCCGGGGCAATCAGCCCCAGCATTTT	CASSAGRGNQPQHF
TRBV20-1	TRBJ2-7	NA	many	TGCAGTGCTAGACAGGAGGAGCAGTACTTC	CSARQEEQYF
TRBV13	TRBJ1-5	NA	many	TGTGCCAGCAGTTCCGGCCCTTCCCAGCCCCAGCATTTT	CASSSGPSQPQHF
TRBV5-1	TRBJ2-5	TRBD2	many	TGCGCCAGCAGCTTGACAGGCCTAGCGGTCGAGACCCAGTACTTC	CASSLTGLAVETQYF
TRBV7-2	TRBJ1-5	NA	NA	TGTGCCAGCAGCGTTAGGATTCACAATCAGCCCCAGCATTTT	CASSVRIHNQPQHF
TRBV20-1	TRBJ1-1	NA	NA	TGCAGTGCTAGGTTGAGATTAGGTCTTACGCAGAAGGCCACTGAAGCTTTCTTT	CSARLRLGLTQKATEAFF
TRBV11-2	TRBJ2-3	NA	many	TGTGCCAGCAGCTTTGGGAGCGGACAGACCACAGATACGCAGTATTTT	CASSFGSGQTTDTQYF
TRBV12-3/TRBV12-4	TRBJ2-1	TRBD1	many	TGTGCCAGCAGCCCGGGACAGGGTTCCTACAATGAGCAGTTCTTC	CASSPGQGSYNEQFF
TRBV5-1	TRBJ2-3	NA	NA	TGCGCCAGCAGCTTGTCGCAGGGGAACGTCGCAGATACGCAGTATTTT	CASSLSQGNVADTQYF
TRBV10-3	TRBJ1-2	NA	NA	TGTGCCATCAGTGTTCTACAGACCCGTAACTATGGCTACACCTTC	CAISVLQTRNYGYTF
TRBV4-2	TRBJ1-2	NA	many	TGTGCCAGCAGCCAAGATCTAGATAACTATGGCTACACCTTC	CASSQDLDNYGYTF
TRBV7-3	TRBJ2-7	NA	many	TGTGCCAGCAGCCCCTTGGGGGGCGACGAGCAGTACTTC	CASSPLGGDEQYF
TRBV10-3	TRBJ1-1	TRBD1	many	TGTGCCATCACCGCGACAGGGGGCGACACTGAAGCTTTCTTT	CAITATGGDTEAFF
TRBV4-2	TRBJ2-7	TRBD2	few	TGTGCCAGCAGCTCCCAGGGAGGGGAGCAGTACTTC	CASSSQGGEQYF
TRBV6-5	TRBJ2-1	NA	few	TGTGCCAGCAGTTACTCGTTAGGGGCATACAATGAGCAGTTCTTC	CASSYSLGAYNEQFF
TRBV9	TRBJ2-7	TRBD1	many	TGTGCCAGCAGCAAGAGGGGAGGACAGGGTTACGAGCAGTACTTC	CASSKRGGQGYEQYF
TRBV7-2	TRBJ1-6	NA	many	TGTGCCAGCAGCTTAGCGGGGGCTACCTATAATTCACCCCTCCACTTT	CASSLAGATYNSPLHF
TRBV19	TRBJ2-1	TRBD2	once	TGTGCCAGTAGTATTGGTACCGGGACTAGGGAGCAGTTCTTC	CASSIGTGTREQFF
TRBV25-1	TRBJ2-7	TRBD1	once	TGTGCCAGCAGTGAATTGGGGACGGGACAGGGCTTTGGCGAGCAGTACTTC	CASSELGTGQGFGEQYF
TRBV12-3/TRBV12-4	TRBJ2-7	TRBD1	many	TGTGCCAGCAGTCCGGCCGGGACAGGGGCCTACGAGCAGTACTTC	CASSPAGTGAYEQYF
TRBV6-5	TRBJ2-7	TRBD1	once	TGTGCCAGCAGTTACTTTCGGGGACAGGGGGACGAGCAGTACTTC	CASSYFRGQGDEQYF
TRBV29-1	TRBJ2-7	NA	few	TGCAGCGTTGAAGATGTCTACGAGCAGTACTTC	CSVEDVYEQYF
TRBV20-1	TRBJ1-5	NA	NA	TGCAGTGCTAGAGCAGGCAATCAGCCCCAGCATTTT	CSARAGNQPQHF
TRBV7-9	TRBJ2-7	NA	many	TGTGCCAGCAGCTCGACCTCCAATAATAATAAGTACTTC	CASSSTSNNNKYF
TRBV11-3	TRBJ2-7	NA	many	TGTGCCAGCAGCTTAGTCTTCAGGACTCAGTACGAGCAGTACTTC	CASSLVFRTQYEQYF
TRBV7-2	TRBJ2-5	TRBD1	many	TGTGCCAGCAGCCTACGGGACAGGGGTAGTACCCAGTACTTC	CASSLRDRGSTQYF
TRBV7-8	TRBJ2-1	NA	many	TGTGCCAGCACCGCACTAGATTATCTCAATGAGCAGTTCTTC	CASTALDYLNEQFF
TRBV5-5	TRBJ2-3	NA	NA	TGTGCCAGCAGCTTGGTGGGGGCTATCACAGATACGCAGTATTTT	CASSLVGAITDTQYF
TRBV27	TRBJ2-2	NA	few	TGTGCCAGCAGTTTAAAGCCTACAGCAGGGGAGCTGTTTTTT	CASSLKPTAGELFF
TRBV4-2	TRBJ1-6	TRBD1	many	TGTGCCAGCAGCCAAGATGGGCAGGGACAGAATTCACCCCTCCACTTT	CASSQDGQGQNSPLHF